Listed below are T cell receptor beta chains from one sample, sequenced in a study of shared clonotypes between healthy human individuals. The protocol was immunoSEQ multiplex PCR, while the TCRdb copy is restricted to in-frame clones and leaves out a portion. The sample yields approximately 2,000,000 clones, 85% to 95% seen once. The sample comprised naive CD4+ T cells from PBMCs. These receptors all come from a man aged 18 to 29 in good health. Some clones in this sample may be carry-over from other donors' samples. Each CDR3 is given with its conserved first and last residue. The D gene is left open where the match is weak. Expanded clones are given a class, and other clones once, few, many or no size at all.

d_call: TRBD1
v_call: TRBV5-4
j_call: TRBJ2-5
clone_size: .
cdr3_nt: TGTGCCAGCAGTCGGGACAGGGAAGAGACCCAGTACTTC
cdr3_aa: CASSRDREETQYF

d_call: TRBD2
v_call: TRBV6-1
j_call: TRBJ2-1
clone_size: .
cdr3_nt: TGTGCCAGCAGTGAATTTGGCGGGAGGGGATACAATGAGCAGTTCTTC
cdr3_aa: CASSEFGGRGYNEQFF

d_call: TRBD2
v_call: TRBV18
j_call: TRBJ2-1
clone_size: .
cdr3_nt: TGTGCCAGCTCACGGGGGACTAGACCCGCTTATAATACCTACAATGAGCAGTTCTTC
cdr3_aa: CASSRGTRPAYNTYNEQFF

d_call: .
v_call: TRBV6-6
j_call: TRBJ1-1
clone_size: .
cdr3_nt: TGTGCCAGCAGTTTCGAGGTTACAAACACTGAAGCTTTCTTT
cdr3_aa: CASSFEVTNTEAFF

d_call: TRBD1
v_call: TRBV5-1
j_call: TRBJ1-1
clone_size: .
cdr3_nt: TGCGCCAGCAGCTGGGCGAGGGGGCACACTGAAGCTTTCTTT
cdr3_aa: CASSWARGHTEAFF

d_call: .
v_call: TRBV2
j_call: TRBJ2-7
clone_size: .
cdr3_nt: TGTGCCAGCGCAGTGGGGCTTCGCGACTCCGAGCAGTACTTC
cdr3_aa: CASAVGLRDSEQYF

d_call: .
v_call: TRBV2
j_call: TRBJ1-5
clone_size: few
cdr3_nt: TGTGCCAGCACCGAGGTAGGGGACAATCAGCCCCAGCATTTT
cdr3_aa: CASTEVGDNQPQHF

d_call: TRBD1
v_call: TRBV5-4
j_call: TRBJ2-7
clone_size: .
cdr3_nt: TGTGCCAGCAGCTCACCTTGGGGGGCAACAGGGGGCTACGAGCAGTACTTC
cdr3_aa: CASSSPWGATGGYEQYF

d_call: TRBD2
v_call: TRBV28
j_call: TRBJ2-2
clone_size: .
cdr3_nt: TGTGCCAGCAGTCTGACTCCGGGACTAGCGGGGCTGAACACCGGGGAGCTGTTTTTT
cdr3_aa: CASSLTPGLAGLNTGELFF

d_call: .
v_call: TRBV9
j_call: TRBJ1-3
clone_size: .
cdr3_nt: TGTGCCAGCAGCGTAGGCCCCCTCGGCTCTGGAAACACCATATATTTT
cdr3_aa: CASSVGPLGSGNTIYF

d_call: TRBD2
v_call: TRBV5-6
j_call: TRBJ2-1
clone_size: .
cdr3_nt: TGTGCCAGCAGCTCTGTGTACGGGAGGGCCTTAAATGAGCAGTTCTTC
cdr3_aa: CASSSVYGRALNEQFF

d_call: .
v_call: TRBV7-2
j_call: TRBJ2-3
clone_size: .
cdr3_nt: TGTGCCAGCAGCTTAGTTACCGGGGGCACAGATACGCAGTATTTT
cdr3_aa: CASSLVTGGTDTQYF

d_call: TRBD1
v_call: TRBV13
j_call: TRBJ2-1
clone_size: .
cdr3_nt: TGTGCCAGCAGCTGGGACAGGGTCGTAACGTCCTACAATGAGCAGTTCTTC
cdr3_aa: CASSWDRVVTSYNEQFF

d_call: .
v_call: TRBV5-4
j_call: TRBJ2-1
clone_size: .
cdr3_nt: TGTGCCAGCAGCTTGGCCGTCAACTCCTACAATGAGCAGTTCTTC
cdr3_aa: CASSLAVNSYNEQFF

d_call: TRBD2
v_call: TRBV7-2
j_call: TRBJ2-7
clone_size: .
cdr3_nt: TGTGCCAGCAGCTTTGGACTAGCGGGAGTGATCGAGCAGTACTTC
cdr3_aa: CASSFGLAGVIEQYF

d_call: TRBD1
v_call: TRBV9
j_call: TRBJ1-2
clone_size: .
cdr3_nt: TGTGCCAGCAGCGTAGCCGGACAGGGAGTCTATGGCTACACCTTC
cdr3_aa: CASSVAGQGVYGYTF

d_call: .
v_call: TRBV9
j_call: TRBJ2-2
clone_size: .
cdr3_nt: TGTGCCAGCAGCGTCAATACCATTAACACCGGGGAGCTGTTTTTT
cdr3_aa: CASSVNTINTGELFF

d_call: .
v_call: TRBV5-1
j_call: TRBJ1-1
clone_size: .
cdr3_nt: TGCGCCAGCAGCTTGGGGACACATACCAACACTGAAGCTTTCTTT
cdr3_aa: CASSLGTHTNTEAFF

d_call: .
v_call: TRBV29-1
j_call: TRBJ1-3
clone_size: .
cdr3_nt: TGCAGCGTTCAGGACCCAGGGGTAGGAAACACCATATATTTT
cdr3_aa: CSVQDPGVGNTIYF

d_call: .
v_call: TRBV7-3
j_call: TRBJ2-3
clone_size: once
cdr3_nt: TGTGCCAGCAGCCTAACGGGGCAAATAGCAGATACGCAGTATTTT
cdr3_aa: CASSLTGQIADTQYF

d_call: .
v_call: TRBV28
j_call: TRBJ2-7
clone_size: .
cdr3_nt: TGTGCCAGCAGTTTGAGGGAACCCACCGAGCAGTACTTC
cdr3_aa: CASSLREPTEQYF

d_call: .
v_call: TRBV5-4
j_call: TRBJ2-7
clone_size: .
cdr3_nt: TGTGCCAGCAGCTTGTGGGGGAACGAGCAGTACTTC
cdr3_aa: CASSLWGNEQYF

d_call: TRBD1
v_call: TRBV6-1
j_call: TRBJ1-1
clone_size: few
cdr3_nt: TGTGCCAGCAGTCGACAGGGAGACACTGAAGCTTTCTTT
cdr3_aa: CASSRQGDTEAFF

d_call: TRBD1
v_call: TRBV7-9
j_call: TRBJ1-2
clone_size: .
cdr3_nt: TGTGCCAGCAGCTCTTGGACAGGCTATGGCTACACCTTC
cdr3_aa: CASSSWTGYGYTF